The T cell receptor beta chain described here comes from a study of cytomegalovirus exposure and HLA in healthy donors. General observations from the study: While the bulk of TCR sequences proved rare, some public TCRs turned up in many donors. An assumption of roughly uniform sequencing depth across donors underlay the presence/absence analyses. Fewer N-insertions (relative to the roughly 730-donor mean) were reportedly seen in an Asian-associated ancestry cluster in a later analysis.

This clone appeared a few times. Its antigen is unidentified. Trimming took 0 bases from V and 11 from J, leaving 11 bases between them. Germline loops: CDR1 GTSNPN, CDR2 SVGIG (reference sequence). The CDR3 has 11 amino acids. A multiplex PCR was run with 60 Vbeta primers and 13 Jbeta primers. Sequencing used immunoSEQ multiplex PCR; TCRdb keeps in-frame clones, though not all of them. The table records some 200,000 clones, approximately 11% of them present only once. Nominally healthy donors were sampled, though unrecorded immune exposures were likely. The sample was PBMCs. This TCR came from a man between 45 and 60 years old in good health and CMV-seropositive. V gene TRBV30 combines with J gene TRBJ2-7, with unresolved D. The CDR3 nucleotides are TGTGCCTGGAGTGTAGGTCAGGTGAAGTACTTC. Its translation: CAWSVGQVKYF. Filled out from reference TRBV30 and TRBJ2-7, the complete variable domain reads SQTIHQWPATLVQPVGSPLSLECTVEGTSNPNLYWYRQAAGRGLQLLFYSVGIGQISSEVPQNLSASRPQDRQFILSSKKLLLSDSGFYLCAWSVGQVKYFGPGTRLTVT.